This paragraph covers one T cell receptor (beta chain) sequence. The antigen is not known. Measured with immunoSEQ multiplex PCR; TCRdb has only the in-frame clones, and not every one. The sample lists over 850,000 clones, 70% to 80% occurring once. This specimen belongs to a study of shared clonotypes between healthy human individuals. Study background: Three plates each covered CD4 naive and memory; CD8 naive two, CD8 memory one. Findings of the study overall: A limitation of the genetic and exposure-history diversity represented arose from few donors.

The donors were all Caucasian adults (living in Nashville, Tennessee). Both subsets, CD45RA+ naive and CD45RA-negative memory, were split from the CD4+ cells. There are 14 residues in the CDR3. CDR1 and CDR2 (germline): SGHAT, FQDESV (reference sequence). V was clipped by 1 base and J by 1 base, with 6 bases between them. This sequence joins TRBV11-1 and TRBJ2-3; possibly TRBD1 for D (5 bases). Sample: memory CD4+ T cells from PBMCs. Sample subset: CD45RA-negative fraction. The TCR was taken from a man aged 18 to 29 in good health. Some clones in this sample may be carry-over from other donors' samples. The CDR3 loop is CASSLETGTDTQYF. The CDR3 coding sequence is TGTGCCAGCAGCTTAGAGACAGGCACAGATACGCAGTATTTT.